The 11 T cell receptor beta chains listed next were all sequenced from one sample in a study of CD8 T cells in Susac syndrome. Random hexamers served to reverse transcribe about 0.5 to 1 ug RNA. TCRdb reprocessed the immunoSEQ multiplex PCR reads via MiXCR and lists one record per CDR3 protein. The repertoire consists of over 350,000 distinct CDR3 sequences, with around 85% occurring once and the leading ten covering approximately 0.12%. Sample: CD8+ T cells from PBMCs. Receptor source: a human donor with multiple sclerosis.

The chain uses TRBV27 and TRBJ2-1, with D hard to call. The CDR3 runs 16 residues. The germline gives CDR1 MNHEY, CDR2 SMNVEV (reference sequence). V was pared by 3 bases and J by 4 bases, with 16 bases between. CDR3 region: CASSFGPAELYNEQFF. CDR3 DNA sequence: TGTGCCAGCAGTTTTGGGCCAGCTGAGCTTTACAATGAGCAGTTCTTC.

This chain uses TRBV6-2 or TRBV6-3 with TRBJ2-7; 8 bases are shared with TRBD2. V gave up 7 bases and J gave up 3 bases; unmatched junction bases: 11. This CDR3 spans 15 amino acids. Germline V gene data show CDR1 as MNHEY and CDR2 as SVGEGT. CDR3 coding DNA: TGTGCCAGCACCCAATACACCGGGACTAGCTACGAGCAGTACTTC. Encoded protein: CASTQYTGTSYEQYF.

This clonotype was observed once. This rearrangement joins TRBV10-2 to TRBJ1-1; D is unresolved. V was pared by 6 bases and J by 1 base, with 9 bases between. The length of the CDR3 is 13 residues. Germline V gene data show CDR1 as WSHSY and CDR2 as SAAADI. The CDR3 DNA reads TGCGCCAGCAGAGGTAATCAGAACACTGAAGCTTTCTTT. It translates to CASRGNQNTEAFF.

The CDR3 is CASSQAGSKETQYF. In DNA form, the CDR3 reads TGCGCCAGCAGCCAAGCAGGGAGTAAAGAGACCCAGTACTTC. The chain carries TRBV4-1 and TRBJ2-5; D tentatively reads TRBD1 or TRBD2 (5 bases each). The CDR3 is 14 amino acids. The V gene lost 1 base and the J gene lost 3 bases, with 9 bases spanning the gap. Germline CDR1 MGHRA, CDR2 YSYEKL.

The chain is built from TRBV6-1 and TRBJ2-5; perhaps TRBD2 as D (6 bases). Deletions cut 2 bases from V and 5 bases from J, with 24 bases between. In germline, CDR1 is MNHNS, CDR2 SASEGT. This CDR3 is built from 18 residues. The CDR3 sequence is CASSEFGEVIGILETQYF. DNA for the CDR3: TGTGCCAGCAGTGAATTTGGGGAGGTAATCGGTATTTTGGAGACCCAGTACTTC.

J is TRBJ2-5 and V is TRBV2, with TRBD1 identical over 9 bases. Losses at the gene ends were 7 bases for V and 2 bases for J; bases not matched to a gene: 5. CDR1 and CDR2 from the germline V gene are SNHLY and FYNNEI. CDR3 length: 14 residues. CDR3 protein: CASIPDRGQETQYF. In DNA, the CDR3 is TGTGCCAGCATCCCGGACAGGGGACAAGAGACCCAGTACTTC.

This chain links TRBV7-9 with TRBJ2-1, with D unclear. V was pared by 8 bases and J by 6 bases, with 8 bases between. Germline V gene lookup returns CDR1 SEHNR and CDR2 FQNEAQ (reference sequence). The CDR3 loop spans 11 amino acids. DNA of the CDR3: TGTGCCAGCCATTCGATCAATGAGCAGTTCTTC. Translated: CASHSINEQFF.

This clonotype was counted between two and nine times. The chain links TRBV6-5 to TRBJ1-1, with D hard to call. Germline CDR1 is MNHEY and CDR2 is SVGAGI. The CDR3 contains 15 residues. Trimming stripped 0 bases from V and 1 base from J, with 9 bases between. The CDR3 DNA reads as TGTGCCAGCAGTTACTCACCGGGGTGGAACACTGAAGCTTTCTTT. Its protein is CASSYSPGWNTEAFF.

This chain uses TRBV5-6 with TRBJ1-5, with 7 bases lining up with TRBD1. This CDR3 is 14 amino acids long. J gave up 5 bases and V 3 bases, and 5 bases lay outside the gene matches. Germline CDR1 reads SGHDT; CDR2 reads YYEEEE. DNA of the CDR3: TGTGCCAGCAGCTATCGAGGACAGGATCAGCCCCAGCATTTT. Translation: CASSYRGQDQPQHF.

This clonotype was detected only once. The genes are TRBV28 and TRBJ2-7; D not certain. The germline V gene has CDR1 MDHEN and CDR2 SYDVKM. CDR3 length: 13 residues. V was pared by 8 bases and J by 0 bases, with 11 bases between. The CDR3 bases are TGTGCCAGCGTAAGGGATAGCTCCTACGAGCAGTACTTC. Encoded protein: CASVRDSSYEQYF.

The gene calls are TRBV7-9 and TRBJ2-5; 12 nucleotides agree with TRBD1. The V and J ends lost 5 bases and 5 bases, in that order; junction bases with no gene match: 12. The CDR3 consists of 17 residues. CDR1 and CDR2 from the germline V gene are SEHNR and FQNEAQ (reference sequence). In DNA, the CDR3 is TGTGCCAGCAGCGCCCCCCACCGGGACAGGGGGCGGGAGACCCAGTACTTC. Its protein is CASSAPHRDRGRETQYF.